Sequencing of this T cell receptor beta chain was carried out in a study of blood T cell repertoires in COVID-19. V shed 0 bases and J shed 2 bases, with 13 bases lying between them. The CDR3 loop spans 16 amino acids. The germline gives CDR1 KGHSH, CDR2 LQKENI. Profiled with immunoSEQ multiplex PCR; TCRdb holds only in-frame clones, not every one. The sample gives roughly 120,000 clones, about 85% of which show up once; 3.9% is in the top ten. This chain uses TRBV18 with TRBJ1-1; unclear D gene. This TCR was sampled from a man aged 55 to 70 with acute or convalescent COVID-19. Sequences were obtained from peripheral blood. The CDR3: CASSPPIVEGNTEAFF. In nucleotides, the CDR3 is TGTGCCAGCTCACCACCCATAGTCGAGGGAAACACTGAAGCTTTCTTT.